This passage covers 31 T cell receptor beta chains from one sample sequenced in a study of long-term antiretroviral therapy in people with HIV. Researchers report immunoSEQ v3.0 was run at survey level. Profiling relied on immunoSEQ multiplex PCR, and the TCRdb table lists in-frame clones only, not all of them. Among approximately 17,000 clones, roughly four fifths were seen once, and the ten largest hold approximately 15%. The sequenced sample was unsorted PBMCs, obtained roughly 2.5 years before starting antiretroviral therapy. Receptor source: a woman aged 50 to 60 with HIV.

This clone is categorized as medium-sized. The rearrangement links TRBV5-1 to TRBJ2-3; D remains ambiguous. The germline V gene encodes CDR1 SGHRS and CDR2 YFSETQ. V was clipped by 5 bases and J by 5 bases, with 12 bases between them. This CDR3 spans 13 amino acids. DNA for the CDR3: TGCGCCAGCAGGGACCCTACCCAAGATACGCAGTATTTT. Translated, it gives CASRDPTQDTQYF.

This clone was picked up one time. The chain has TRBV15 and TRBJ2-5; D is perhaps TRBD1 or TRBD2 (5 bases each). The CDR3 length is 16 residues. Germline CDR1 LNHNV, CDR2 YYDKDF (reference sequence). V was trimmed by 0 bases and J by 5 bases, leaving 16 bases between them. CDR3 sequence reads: CATSRDWVERGETQYF. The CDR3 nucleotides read TGTGCCACCAGCAGAGATTGGGTTGAACGGGGCGAGACCCAGTACTTC.

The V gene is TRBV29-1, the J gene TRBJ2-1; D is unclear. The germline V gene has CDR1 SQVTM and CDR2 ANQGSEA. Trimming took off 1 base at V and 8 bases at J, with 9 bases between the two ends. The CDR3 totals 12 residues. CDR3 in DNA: TGCAGCGTTGAAGCCCCCCTTTATGAGCAGTTCTTC. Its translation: CSVEAPLYEQFF.

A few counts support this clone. DNA of the CDR3: TGCGCCAGCAGCTTGGGACTAGCGGACGCAGATACGCAGTATTTT. This encodes CASSLGLADADTQYF. This chain joins TRBV5-1 and TRBJ2-3; 9 nucleotides align to TRBD2. The junction had 3 bases not matched to a gene; V was cut back by 0 bases and J by 4 bases. The V gene's germline CDR1 is SGHRS and CDR2 YFSETQ. This CDR3 has 15 residues.

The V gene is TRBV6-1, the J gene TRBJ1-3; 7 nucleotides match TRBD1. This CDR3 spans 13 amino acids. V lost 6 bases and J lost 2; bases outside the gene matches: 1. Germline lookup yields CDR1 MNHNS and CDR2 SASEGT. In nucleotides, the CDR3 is TGTGCCAGCAGGCAGGGGGCTGGAAACACCATATATTTT. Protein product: CASRQGAGNTIYF.

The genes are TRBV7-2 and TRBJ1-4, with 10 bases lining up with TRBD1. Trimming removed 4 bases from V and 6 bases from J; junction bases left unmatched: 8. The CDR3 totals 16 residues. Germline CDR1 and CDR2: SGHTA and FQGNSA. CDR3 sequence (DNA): TGTGCCAGCAGCTCGAATGGACAGGGGGGGCATGAAAAACTGTTTTTT. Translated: CASSSNGQGGHEKLFF.

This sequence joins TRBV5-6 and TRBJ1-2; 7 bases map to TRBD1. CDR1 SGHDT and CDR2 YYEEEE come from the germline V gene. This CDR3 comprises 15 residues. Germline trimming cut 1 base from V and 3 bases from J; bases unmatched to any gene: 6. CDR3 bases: TGTGCCAGCAGCTTGTTGGCAGGGGGGTACTATGGCTACACCTTC. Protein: CASSLLAGGYYGYTF.

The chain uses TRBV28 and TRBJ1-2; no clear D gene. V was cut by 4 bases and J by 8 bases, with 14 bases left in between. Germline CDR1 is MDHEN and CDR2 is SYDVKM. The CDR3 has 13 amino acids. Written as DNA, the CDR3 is TGTGCCAGCAGTTCCACGGGCCGGGGAGGCTACACCTTC. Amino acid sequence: CASSSTGRGGYTF.

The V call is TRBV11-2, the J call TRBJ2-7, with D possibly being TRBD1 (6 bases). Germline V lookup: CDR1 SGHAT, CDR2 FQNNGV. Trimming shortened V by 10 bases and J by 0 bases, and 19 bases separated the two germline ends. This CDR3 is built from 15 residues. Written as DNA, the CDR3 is TGTGCCACAACTAACGGACAGAGGAGCTCCTACGAGCAGTACTTC. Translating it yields CATTNGQRSSYEQYF.

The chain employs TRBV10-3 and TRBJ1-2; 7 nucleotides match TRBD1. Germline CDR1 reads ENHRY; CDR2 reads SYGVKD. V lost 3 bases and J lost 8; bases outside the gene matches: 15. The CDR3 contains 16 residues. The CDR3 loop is CAISDRGSPTVEGYTF. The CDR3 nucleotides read TGTGCCATCAGTGACAGGGGGTCCCCAACCGTGGAAGGCTACACCTTC.

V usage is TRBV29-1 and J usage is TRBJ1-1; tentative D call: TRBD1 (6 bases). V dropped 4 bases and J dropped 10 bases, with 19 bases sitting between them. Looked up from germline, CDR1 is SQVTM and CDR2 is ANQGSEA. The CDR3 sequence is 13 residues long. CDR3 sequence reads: CSVGMKQGHGAFF. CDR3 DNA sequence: TGCAGCGTTGGGATGAAACAGGGTCACGGAGCTTTCTTT.

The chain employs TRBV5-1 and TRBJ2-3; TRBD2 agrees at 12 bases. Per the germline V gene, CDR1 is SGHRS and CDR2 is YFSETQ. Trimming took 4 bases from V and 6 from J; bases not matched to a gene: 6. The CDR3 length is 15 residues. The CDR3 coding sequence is TGCGCCAGCAGCATCCAAGGGACTAGCGGGGATACGCAGTATTTT. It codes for CASSIQGTSGDTQYF.

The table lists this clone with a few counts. In nucleotides, the CDR3 is TGTGCCAGCAGTTTATACCCACCCCAAGCGGGGGCTTACGAGCAGTACTTC. Protein product: CASSLYPPQAGAYEQYF. The V call is TRBV27, the J call TRBJ2-7; TRBD2 matches at 8 bases. With 1 base clipped from V and 4 bases from J, the junction kept 12 bases outside the gene matches. The CDR3 has 17 residues. Germline V gives CDR1 MNHEY, CDR2 SMNVEV (reference sequence).

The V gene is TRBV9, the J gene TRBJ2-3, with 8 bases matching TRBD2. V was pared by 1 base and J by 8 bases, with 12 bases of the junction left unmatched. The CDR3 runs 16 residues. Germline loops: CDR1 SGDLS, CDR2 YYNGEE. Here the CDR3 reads CASSVIPGGGGATQYF. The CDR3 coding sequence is TGTGCCAGCAGCGTAATTCCGGGGGGGGGAGGGGCTACGCAGTATTTT.

The CDR3 loop reads CASSPPAGPNTGELFF. CDR3 DNA sequence: TGTGCCAGCTCACCACCCGCTGGTCCTAACACCGGGGAGCTGTTTTTT. This chain uses TRBV18 with TRBJ2-2; D unclear. CDR1 is KGHSH and CDR2 is LQKENI in the germline V gene. The CDR3 sequence is 16 residues long. Trimming took off 0 bases at V and 2 bases at J, with 10 bases between the two ends. Supplemented by reference TRBV18 and TRBJ2-2, the full variable domain reads NAGVMQNPRHLVRRRGQEARLRCSPMKGHSHVYWYRQLPEEGLKFMVYLQKENIIDESGMPKERFSAEFPKEGPSILRIQQVVRGDSAAYFCASSPPAGPNTGELFFGEGSRLTVL.

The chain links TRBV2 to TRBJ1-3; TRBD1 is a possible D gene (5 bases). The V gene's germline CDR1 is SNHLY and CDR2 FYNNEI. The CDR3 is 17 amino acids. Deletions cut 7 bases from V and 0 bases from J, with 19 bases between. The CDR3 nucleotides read TGTGCCAGCACCACGGAGGGACTTCTAGGCTCTGGAAACACCATATATTTT. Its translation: CASTTEGLLGSGNTIYF. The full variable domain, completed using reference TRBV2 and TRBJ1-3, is EPEVTQTPSHQVTQMGQEVILRCVPISNHLYFYWYRQILGQKVEFLVSFYNNEISEKSEIFDDQFSVERPDGSNFTLKIRSTKLEDSAMYFCASTTEGLLGSGNTIYFGEGSWLTVV.

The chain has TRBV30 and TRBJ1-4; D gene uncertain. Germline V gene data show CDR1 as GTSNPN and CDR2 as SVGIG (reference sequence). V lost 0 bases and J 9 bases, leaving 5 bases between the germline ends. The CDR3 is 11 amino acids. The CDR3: CAWSVQQKLFF. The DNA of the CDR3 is TGTGCCTGGAGTGTACAACAAAAACTGTTTTTT.

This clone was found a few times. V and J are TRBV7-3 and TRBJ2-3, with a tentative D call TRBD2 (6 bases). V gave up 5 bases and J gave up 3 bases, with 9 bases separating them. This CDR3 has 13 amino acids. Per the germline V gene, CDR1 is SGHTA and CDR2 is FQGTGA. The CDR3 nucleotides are TGTGCCAGCAGCCGGGACTTTACAGATACGCAGTATTTT. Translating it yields CASSRDFTDTQYF. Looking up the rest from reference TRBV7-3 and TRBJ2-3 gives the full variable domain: GAGVSQTPSNKVTEKGKYVELRCDPISGHTALYWYRQSLGQGPEFLIYFQGTGAADDSGLPNDRFFAVRPEGSVSTLKIQRTERGDSAVYLCASSRDFTDTQYFGPGTRLTVL.

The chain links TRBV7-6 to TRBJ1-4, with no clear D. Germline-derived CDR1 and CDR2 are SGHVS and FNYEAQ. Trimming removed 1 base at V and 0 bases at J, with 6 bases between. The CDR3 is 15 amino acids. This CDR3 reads CASSLETATNEKLFF. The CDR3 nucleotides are TGTGCCAGCAGCTTAGAAACAGCAACTAATGAAAAACTGTTTTTT.

CDR3 amino acids: CASSPQDKFYGYTF. The CDR3 DNA follows: TGTGCCAGCTCACCCCAGGACAAGTTTTATGGCTACACCTTC. V is TRBV18 and J is TRBJ1-2; D perhaps matches TRBD1 (5 bases). The CDR3 has 14 amino acids. Trimming cost V 3 bases and J 5 bases, with 13 bases left between them. Germline V gene lookup returns CDR1 KGHSH and CDR2 LQKENI.

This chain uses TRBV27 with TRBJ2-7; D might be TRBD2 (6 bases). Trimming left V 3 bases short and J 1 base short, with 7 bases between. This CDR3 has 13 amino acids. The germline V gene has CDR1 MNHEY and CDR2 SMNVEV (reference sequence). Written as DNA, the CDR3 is TGTGCCAGCAGTTTGCGGGGTTCCTACGAGCAGTACTTC. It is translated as CASSLRGSYEQYF.

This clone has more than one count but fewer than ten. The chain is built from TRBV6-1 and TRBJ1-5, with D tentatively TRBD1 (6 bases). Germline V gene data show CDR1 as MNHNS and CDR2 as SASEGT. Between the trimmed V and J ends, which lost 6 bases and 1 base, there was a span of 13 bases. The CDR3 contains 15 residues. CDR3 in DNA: TGTGCCAGCAGGTACAGGGAGGAGAGCAATCAGCCCCAGCATTTT. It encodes CASRYREESNQPQHF.

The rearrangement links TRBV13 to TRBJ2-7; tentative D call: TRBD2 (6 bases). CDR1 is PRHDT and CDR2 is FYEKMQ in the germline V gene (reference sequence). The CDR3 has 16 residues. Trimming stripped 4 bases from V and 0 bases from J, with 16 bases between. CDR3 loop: CASSYTGTESSYEQYF. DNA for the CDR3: TGTGCCAGCAGCTACACCGGGACTGAGAGCTCCTACGAGCAGTACTTC.

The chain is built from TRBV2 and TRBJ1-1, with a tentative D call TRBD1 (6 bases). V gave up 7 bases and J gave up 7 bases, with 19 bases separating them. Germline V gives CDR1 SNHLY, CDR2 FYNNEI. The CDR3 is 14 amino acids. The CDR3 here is CASNIRGVFIEAFF. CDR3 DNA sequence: TGTGCCAGCAATATTAGGGGGGTCTTCATTGAAGCTTTCTTT.

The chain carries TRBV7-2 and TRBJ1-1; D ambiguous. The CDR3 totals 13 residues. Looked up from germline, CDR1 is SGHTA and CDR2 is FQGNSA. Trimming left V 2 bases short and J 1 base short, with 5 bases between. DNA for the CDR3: TGTGCCAGCAGCTTATCACAGAACACTGAAGCTTTCTTT. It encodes CASSLSQNTEAFF.

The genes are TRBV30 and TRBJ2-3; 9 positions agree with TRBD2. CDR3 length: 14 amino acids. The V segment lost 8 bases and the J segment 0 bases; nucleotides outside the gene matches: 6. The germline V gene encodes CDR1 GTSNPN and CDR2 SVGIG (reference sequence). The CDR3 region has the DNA TGTGCCCGGAAGACTAGCGGTAGCACAGATACGCAGTATTTT. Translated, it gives CARKTSGSTDTQYF.

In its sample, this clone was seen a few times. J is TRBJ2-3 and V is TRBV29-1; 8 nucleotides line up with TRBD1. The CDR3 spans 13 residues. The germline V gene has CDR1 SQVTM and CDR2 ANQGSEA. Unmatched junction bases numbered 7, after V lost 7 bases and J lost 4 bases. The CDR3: CSASDRVPDTQYF. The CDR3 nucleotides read TGCAGCGCCTCGGACAGGGTTCCAGATACGCAGTATTTT.

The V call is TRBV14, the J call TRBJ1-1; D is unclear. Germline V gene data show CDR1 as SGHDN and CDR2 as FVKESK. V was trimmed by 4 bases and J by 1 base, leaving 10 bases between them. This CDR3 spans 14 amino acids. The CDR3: CASSLPGQNTEAFF. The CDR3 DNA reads TGTGCCAGCAGCCTCCCAGGTCAGAACACTGAAGCTTTCTTT.

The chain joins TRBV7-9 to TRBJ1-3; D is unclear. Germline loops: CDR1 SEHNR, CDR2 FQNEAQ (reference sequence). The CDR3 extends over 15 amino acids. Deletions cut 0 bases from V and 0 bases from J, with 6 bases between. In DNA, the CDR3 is TGTGCCAGCAGCTTAGCCGGGTTCTCTGGAAACACCATATATTTT. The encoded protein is CASSLAGFSGNTIYF.

The CDR3 DNA reads TGTGCCAGCAGTGAGACAGGTCGGAATTCACCCCTCCACTTT. This gives the protein CASSETGRNSPLHF. The genes are TRBV6-4 and TRBJ1-6; TRBD1 is a possible D gene (6 bases). Germline V gene sequence: CDR1 MRHNA, CDR2 SNTAGT. The V end was cut by 3 bases, the J end by 7 bases, with 10 bases between. The CDR3 has 14 residues.

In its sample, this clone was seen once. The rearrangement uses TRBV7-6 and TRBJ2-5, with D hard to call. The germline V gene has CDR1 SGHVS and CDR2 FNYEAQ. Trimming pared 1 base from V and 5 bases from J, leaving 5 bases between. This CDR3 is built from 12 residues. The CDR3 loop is CASSLVGETQYF. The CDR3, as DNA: TGTGCCAGCAGCTTAGTGGGGGAGACCCAGTACTTC.